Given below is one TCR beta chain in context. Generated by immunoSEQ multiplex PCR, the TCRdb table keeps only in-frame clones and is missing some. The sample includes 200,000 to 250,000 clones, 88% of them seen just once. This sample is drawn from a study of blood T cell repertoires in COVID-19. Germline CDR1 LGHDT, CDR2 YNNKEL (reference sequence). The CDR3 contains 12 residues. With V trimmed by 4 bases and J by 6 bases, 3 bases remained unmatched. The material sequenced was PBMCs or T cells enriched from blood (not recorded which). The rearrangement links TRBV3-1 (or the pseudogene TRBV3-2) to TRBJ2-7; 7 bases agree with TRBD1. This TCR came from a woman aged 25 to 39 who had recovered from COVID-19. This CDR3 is CASSRDSGEQYF. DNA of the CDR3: TGTGCCAGCAGCCGGGACAGTGGCGAGCAGTACTTC.